These 8 T cell receptor beta chains share one sample of origin, sequenced in a study of response to subunit inactivated influenza vaccine. One entry per CDR3 protein results from TCRdb running MiXCR on the RT-PCR reads. The profile shows some 550,000 distinct CDR3 sequences, under 25% of them singletons. Separately, the same data were catalogued under a study of T cells expressing NK-cell markers. This second report adds: The TCR beta cDNA came from 5'RACE template switching with UMIs.

Sequencing used CD4+ T cells sorted from PBMCs, obtained about 12 days after vaccination. The receptor source for this set is a man in his fifties who received an inactivated influenza vaccine.

This clonotype was seen a few times. The chain couples TRBV11-2 to TRBJ2-2; D is ambiguous. Trimming pared 4 bases from V and 2 bases from J, leaving 8 bases between. This CDR3 contains 14 residues. Germline CDR1 is SGHAT and CDR2 is FQNNGV. The CDR3 loop is CASSSSANTGELFF. The CDR3 bases are TGTGCCAGCAGCTCCTCAGCTAACACCGGGGAGCTGTTTTTT.

In DNA, the CDR3 is TGTGCCAGCAGACCAGCAGAGAATTCACCCCTCCACTTT. Translated: CASRPAENSPLHF. The chain is built from TRBV12-3 or TRBV12-4 and TRBJ1-6; no definite D call. This CDR3 contains 13 residues. The V end lost 6 bases, the J end lost 7 bases, and 10 bases lay between the germline ends.

The J gene is TRBJ2-1, the V gene TRBV4-3; 7 positions match TRBD1. V lost 0 bases to trimming and J lost 1 base; unmatched junction nucleotides: 9. The CDR3 is 18 amino acids. CDR1 and CDR2 (germline): LGHNA, YSLEER. The CDR3 loop reads CASSQEPWGTASYNEQFF. For the CDR3, the DNA is TGCGCCAGCAGCCAAGAACCTTGGGGGACAGCATCCTACAATGAGCAGTTCTTC.

V and J are TRBV7-2 and TRBJ2-3; perhaps TRBD1 as D (6 bases). From germline, CDR1 is SGHTA and CDR2 FQGNSA. Trimming stripped 5 bases from V and 4 bases from J, with 22 bases between. This CDR3 region has 17 residues. The CDR3 nucleotides are TGTGCCAGCAGCCCCCAGGGGCCCTTAAGAGGGCCAGATACGCAGTATTTT. It codes for CASSPQGPLRGPDTQYF.

This clonotype came up once. The rearrangement uses TRBV5-1 and TRBJ1-4; weak D call: TRBD1 (6 bases). The CDR3 contains 14 residues. The germline CDR1 and CDR2 sequences are SGHRS and YFSETQ. V dropped 2 bases and J dropped 4 bases, with 9 bases sitting between them. The CDR3 bases are TGCGCCAGCAGCTTCGACAGGAGTAATGAAAAACTGTTTTTT. Its protein is CASSFDRSNEKLFF.

V and J are TRBV7-3 and TRBJ2-7, with TRBD2 identical over 9 bases. V shed 2 bases and J 4 bases; nucleotides not matched to a gene: 6. Germline V lookup: CDR1 SGHTA, CDR2 FQGTGA. CDR3 size: 15 residues. The CDR3 spells CASSLESSGIYEQYF. CDR3 bases: TGTGCCAGCAGCTTAGAGTCTAGCGGGATTTACGAGCAGTACTTC.

This clonotype has only a few counts. The J gene is TRBJ2-7, the V gene TRBV10-2; 11 nucleotides match TRBD1. Germline V gives CDR1 WSHSY, CDR2 SAAADI. V shed 4 bases, J shed 1 base, and the junction held 9 bases outside the gene matches. The CDR3 has 17 amino acids. CDR3 bases: TGCGCCAGCAGTGTTTCTCGGACAGGGGGCAGGTCCTACGAGCAGTACTTC. It encodes CASSVSRTGGRSYEQYF.

This clonotype was detected only a few times. The chain is built from TRBV9 and TRBJ2-5; 8 bases map to TRBD2. The J segment lost 2 bases and the V segment lost 2 bases, leaving 2 bases of the junction unmatched. The CDR3 totals 14 residues. Germline V lookup: CDR1 SGDLS, CDR2 YYNGEE. The CDR3 spells CASSVRGGQETQYF. In DNA, the CDR3 is TGTGCCAGCAGCGTCCGGGGGGGGCAAGAGACCCAGTACTTC.